This T cell receptor beta chain was captured by sequencing in a study of T cells expressing NK-cell markers. Germline CDR1 ENHRY, CDR2 SYGVKD. This CDR3 is 16 amino acids long. After re-calling the 5' RACE reads, TCRdb lists one entry per CDR3 protein, DNA absent. The ten most abundant clones cover roughly a tenth of a sample with about 390,000 distinct CDR3 sequences. Sequences were obtained from blood T cells: a sorted CD56 or NKG2C T cell subset, CD4+ or CD8+ T cells, or bulk PBMC T cells (not recorded which). J is TRBJ1-5 and V is TRBV10-3; TCRdb selects TRBD1, and the lack of DNA leaves this call unchecked. This receptor was obtained from a woman aged 45-65 years in good health. The CDR3: CAIARDSLNSNQPQHF.